The clone carrying this TCR beta chain appeared a single time. Its antigen is unidentified. The source of the sample is a study of cytomegalovirus exposure and HLA in healthy donors. Study summary: Of over 300 genotyped donors, around 76% clustered with self-reported Caucasian donors.

In germline, CDR1 is MGHRA, CDR2 YSYEKL. V was clipped by 2 bases and J by 4 bases, with 11 bases between them. This CDR3 comprises 15 residues. PCR employed 60 Vbeta and 13 Jbeta primers. This table comes from immunoSEQ multiplex PCR, and its TCRdb copy is limited to in-frame clones, with some not included. Here the sample spans about 160,000 clones, 80% to 85% being singletons. Study-wide results and limits: Using a false discovery rate of 0.05, a later analysis showed that approximately 17,000 TCR beta sequences were associated with HLA alleles. HLA-A and HLA-B allele assignments for most subjects were reportedly predicted accurately using TCR beta sequences.

The sample consisted of PBMCs. This rearrangement joins TRBV4-1 to TRBJ2-2; D is undetermined. The receptor's source is a boy under 10 years old in good health and CMV-seronegative. Here the CDR3 reads CASSQIAFSTGELFF. The CDR3 DNA sequence: TGCGCCAGCAGCCAAATTGCCTTTAGCACCGGGGAGCTGTTTTTT.